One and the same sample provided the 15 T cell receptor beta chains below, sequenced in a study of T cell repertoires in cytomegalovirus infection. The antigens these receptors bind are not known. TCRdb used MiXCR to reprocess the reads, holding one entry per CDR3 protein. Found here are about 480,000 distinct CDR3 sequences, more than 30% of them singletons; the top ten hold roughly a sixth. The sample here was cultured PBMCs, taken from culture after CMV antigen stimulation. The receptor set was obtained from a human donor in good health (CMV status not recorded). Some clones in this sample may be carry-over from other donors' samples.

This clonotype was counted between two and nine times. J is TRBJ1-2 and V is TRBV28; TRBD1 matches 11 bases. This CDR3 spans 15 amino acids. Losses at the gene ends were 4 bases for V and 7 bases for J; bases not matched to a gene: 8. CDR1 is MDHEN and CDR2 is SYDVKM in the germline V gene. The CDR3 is CASSSGDRGYRGYTF. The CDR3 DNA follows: TGTGCCAGCAGTTCGGGGGACAGGGGGTACCGTGGCTACACCTTC.

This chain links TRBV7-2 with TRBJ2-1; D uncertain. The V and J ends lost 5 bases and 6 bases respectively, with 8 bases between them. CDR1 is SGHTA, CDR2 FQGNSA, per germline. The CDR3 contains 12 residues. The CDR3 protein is CASSIQLNEQFF. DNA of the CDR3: TGTGCCAGCAGCATACAGCTCAATGAGCAGTTCTTC.

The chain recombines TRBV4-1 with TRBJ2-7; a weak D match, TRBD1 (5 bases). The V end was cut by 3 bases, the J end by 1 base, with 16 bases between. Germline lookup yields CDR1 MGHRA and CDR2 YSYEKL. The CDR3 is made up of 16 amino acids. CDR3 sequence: CASSHPTVVDSYEQYF. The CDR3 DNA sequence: TGCGCCAGCAGCCACCCGACAGTGGTGGATTCCTACGAGCAGTACTTC.

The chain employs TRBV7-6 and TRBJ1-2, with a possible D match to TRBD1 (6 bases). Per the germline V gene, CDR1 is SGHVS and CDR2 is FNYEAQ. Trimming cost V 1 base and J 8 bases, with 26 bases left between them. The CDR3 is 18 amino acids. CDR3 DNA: TGTGCCAGCAGCTTAGGGAATTTTTATTGGTCAGGGGATCACGGCTACACCTTC. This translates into CASSLGNFYWSGDHGYTF. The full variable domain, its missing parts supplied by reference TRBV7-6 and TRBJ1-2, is GAGVSQSPRYKVTKRGQDVALRCDPISGHVSLYWYRQALGQGPEFLTYFNYEAQQDKSGLPNDRFSAERPEGSISTLTIQRTEQRDSAMYRCASSLGNFYWSGDHGYTFGSGTRLTVV.

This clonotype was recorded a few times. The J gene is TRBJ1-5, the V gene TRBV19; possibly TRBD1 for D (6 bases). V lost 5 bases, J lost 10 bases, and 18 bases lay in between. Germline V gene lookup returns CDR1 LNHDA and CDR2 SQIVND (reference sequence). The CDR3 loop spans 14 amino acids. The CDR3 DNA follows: TGTGCCAGTAGTGCCGGGACCCTCGGGGGCCCCCAGCATTTT. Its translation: CASSAGTLGGPQHF. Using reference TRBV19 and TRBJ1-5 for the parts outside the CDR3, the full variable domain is DGGITQSPKYLFRKEGQNVTLSCEQNLNHDAMYWYRQDPGQGLRLIYYSQIVNDFQKGDIAEGYSVSREKKESFPLTVTSAQKNPTAFYLCASSAGTLGGPQHFGDGTRLSIL.

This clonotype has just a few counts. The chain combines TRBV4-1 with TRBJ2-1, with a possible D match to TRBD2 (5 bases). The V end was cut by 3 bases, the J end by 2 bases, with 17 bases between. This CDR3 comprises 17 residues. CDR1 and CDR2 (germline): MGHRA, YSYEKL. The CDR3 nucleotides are TGCGCCAGCAGCCACAGGCTAGGACTTCCCACCTACAATGAGCAGTTCTTC. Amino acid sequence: CASSHRLGLPTYNEQFF.

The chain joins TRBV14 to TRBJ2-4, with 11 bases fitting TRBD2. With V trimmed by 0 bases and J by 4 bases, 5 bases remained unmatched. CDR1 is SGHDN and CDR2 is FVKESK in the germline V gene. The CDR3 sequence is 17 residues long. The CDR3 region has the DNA TGTGCCAGCAGCCAAGATCGGGGACTAGCGGCTAAAAACATTCAGTACTTC. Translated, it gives CASSQDRGLAAKNIQYF.

The CDR3 DNA is TGTGCCAGCAGCTCCAGGGAGTCCCCGATCTACGAGCAGTACTTC. This sequence encodes CASSSRESPIYEQYF. The genes are TRBV6-2 or TRBV6-3 and TRBJ2-7; the D gene could be TRBD1 or TRBD2 (5 bases each). With 6 bases removed from V and 3 bases from J, the gap between germline ends came to 18 bases. The length of the CDR3 is 15 residues. Per the germline V gene, CDR1 is MNHEY and CDR2 is SVGEGT.

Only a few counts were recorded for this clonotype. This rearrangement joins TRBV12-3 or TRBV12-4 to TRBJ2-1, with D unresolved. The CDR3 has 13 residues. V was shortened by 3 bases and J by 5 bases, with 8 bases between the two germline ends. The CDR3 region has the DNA TGTGCCAGCAGTTTGGGTGGCCACAATGAGCAGTTCTTC. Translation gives CASSLGGHNEQFF.

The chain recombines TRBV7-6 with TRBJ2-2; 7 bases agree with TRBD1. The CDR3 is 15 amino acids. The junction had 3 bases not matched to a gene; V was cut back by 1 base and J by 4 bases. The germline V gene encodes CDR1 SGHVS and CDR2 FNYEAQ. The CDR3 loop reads CASSLVRGTTGELFF. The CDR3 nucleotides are TGTGCCAGCAGCTTAGTCAGGGGGACCACCGGGGAGCTGTTTTTT.

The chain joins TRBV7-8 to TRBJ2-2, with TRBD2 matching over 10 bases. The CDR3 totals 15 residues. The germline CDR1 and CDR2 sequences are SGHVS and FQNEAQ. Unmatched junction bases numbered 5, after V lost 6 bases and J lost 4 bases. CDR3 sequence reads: CASSYRTSGTGELFF. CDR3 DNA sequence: TGTGCCAGCAGTTACAGGACTAGCGGCACCGGGGAGCTGTTTTTT.

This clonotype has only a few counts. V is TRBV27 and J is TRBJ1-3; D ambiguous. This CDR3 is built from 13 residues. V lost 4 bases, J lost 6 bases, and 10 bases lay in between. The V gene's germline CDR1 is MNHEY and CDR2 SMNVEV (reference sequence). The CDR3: CASSSSDSNTIYF. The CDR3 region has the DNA TGTGCCAGCAGTTCCTCGGACTCAAACACCATATATTTT.

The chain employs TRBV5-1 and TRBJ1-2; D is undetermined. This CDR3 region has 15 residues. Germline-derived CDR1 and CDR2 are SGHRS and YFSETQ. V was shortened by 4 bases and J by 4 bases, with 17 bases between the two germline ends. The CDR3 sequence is CASSGSAGIGYGYTF. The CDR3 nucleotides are TGCGCCAGCAGCGGCTCCGCGGGGATTGGCTATGGCTACACCTTC.

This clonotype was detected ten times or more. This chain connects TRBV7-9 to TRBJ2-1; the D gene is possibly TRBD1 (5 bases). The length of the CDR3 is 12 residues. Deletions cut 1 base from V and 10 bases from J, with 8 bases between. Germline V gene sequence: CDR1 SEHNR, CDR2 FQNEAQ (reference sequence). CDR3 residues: CASSLDYREQFF. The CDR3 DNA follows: TGTGCCAGCAGCTTAGACTACAGGGAGCAGTTCTTC.

The DNA for the CDR3 is TGTGCCAGCAGTTATACTGGGCCTCCGGATGGGACCCAGTACTTC. Its translation is CASSYTGPPDGTQYF. This rearrangement joins TRBV6-5 to TRBJ2-5, with no clear D. From germline, CDR1 is MNHEY and CDR2 SVGAGI. Trimming removed 3 bases at V and 7 bases at J, with 18 bases between. The CDR3 extends over 15 amino acids.